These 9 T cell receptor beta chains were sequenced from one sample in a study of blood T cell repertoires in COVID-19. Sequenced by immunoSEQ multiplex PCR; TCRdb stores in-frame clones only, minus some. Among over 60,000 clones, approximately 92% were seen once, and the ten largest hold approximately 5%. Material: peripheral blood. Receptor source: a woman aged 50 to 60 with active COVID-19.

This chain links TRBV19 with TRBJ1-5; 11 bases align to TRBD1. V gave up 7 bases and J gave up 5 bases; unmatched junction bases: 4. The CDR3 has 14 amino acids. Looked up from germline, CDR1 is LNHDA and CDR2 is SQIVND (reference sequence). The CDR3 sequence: CASTGTGGHQPQHF. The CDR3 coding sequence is TGTGCCAGTACCGGGACAGGGGGGCATCAGCCCCAGCATTTT.

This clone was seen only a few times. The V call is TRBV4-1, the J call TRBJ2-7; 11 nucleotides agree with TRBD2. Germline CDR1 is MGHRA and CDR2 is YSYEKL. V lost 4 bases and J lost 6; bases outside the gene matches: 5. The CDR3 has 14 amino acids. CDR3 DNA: TGCGCCAGCAGCCGGACTAGCGGGTACTCCGAGCAGTACTTC. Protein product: CASSRTSGYSEQYF.

In DNA, the CDR3 is TGTGCCAGCTCACCAAGGACAGGGTTTACTGAAGCTTTCTTT. The encoded protein is CASSPRTGFTEAFF. The rearrangement uses TRBV18 and TRBJ1-1; 8 bases agree with TRBD1. This CDR3 spans 14 amino acids. Germline V CDR1 and CDR2: KGHSH, LQKENI. The V and J ends lost 2 bases and 5 bases, in that order; junction bases with no gene match: 4.

The CDR3: CATSDRSGRSDTQYF. The CDR3 nucleotides are TGTGCCACCAGTGATCGTAGCGGGAGATCAGATACGCAGTATTTT. This chain uses TRBV24-1 with TRBJ2-3, with 9 bases identical to TRBD2. V lost 3 bases to trimming and J lost 4 bases; unmatched junction nucleotides: 4. The CDR3 is made up of 15 amino acids. Germline V gene lookup returns CDR1 KGHDR and CDR2 SFDVKD.

CDR3: CATSRGQGTDTQYF. The DNA of the CDR3 is TGTGCCACCAGCAGGGGACAGGGGACAGATACGCAGTATTTT. V usage is TRBV15 and J usage is TRBJ2-3; 10 nucleotides agree with TRBD1. V trimming: 3 bases; J trimming: 3 bases; junction bases outside the gene matches: 0. The CDR3 length is 14 residues. The germline V gene encodes CDR1 LNHNV and CDR2 YYDKDF (reference sequence). The whole variable domain, filled in from reference TRBV15 and TRBJ2-3, reads DAMVIQNPRYQVTQFGKPVTLSCSQTLNHNVMYWYQQKSSQAPKLLFHYYDKDFNNEADTPDNFQSRRPNTSFCFLDIRSPGLGDTAMYLCATSRGQGTDTQYFGPGTRLTVL.

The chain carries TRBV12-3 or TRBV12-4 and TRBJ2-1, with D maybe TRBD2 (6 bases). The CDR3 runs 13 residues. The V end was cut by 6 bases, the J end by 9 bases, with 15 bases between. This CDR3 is CASRPEPGGEQFF. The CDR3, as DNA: TGTGCCAGCAGACCTGAACCCGGGGGTGAGCAGTTCTTC.

DNA for the CDR3: TGCGCCAGCAGCGAGGGACTCCAACTCTACGAGCAGTACTTC. Translating it yields CASSEGLQLYEQYF. The chain has TRBV10-2 and TRBJ2-7; TRBD2 is a possible D gene (6 bases). The CDR3 spans 14 residues. The germline CDR1 and CDR2 sequences are WSHSY and SAAADI. Trimming took off 6 bases at V and 3 bases at J, with 15 bases between the two ends.

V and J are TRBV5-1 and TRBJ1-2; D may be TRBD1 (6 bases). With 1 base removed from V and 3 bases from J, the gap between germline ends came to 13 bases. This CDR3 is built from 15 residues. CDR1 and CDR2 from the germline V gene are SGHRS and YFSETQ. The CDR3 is CASSLTPRTDYGYTF. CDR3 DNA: TGCGCCAGCAGCTTGACGCCTCGGACAGACTATGGCTACACCTTC.

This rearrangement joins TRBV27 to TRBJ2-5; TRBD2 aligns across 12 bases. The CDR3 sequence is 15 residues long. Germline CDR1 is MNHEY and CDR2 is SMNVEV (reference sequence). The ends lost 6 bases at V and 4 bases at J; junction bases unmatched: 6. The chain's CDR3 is CASSSGLAGRETQYF. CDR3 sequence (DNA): TGTGCCAGCAGCTCGGGACTAGCGGGTCGAGAGACCCAGTACTTC.